This paragraph covers one T cell receptor beta chain sequence. Its cognate antigen has yet to be identified. Base qualities are not provided; no much larger clone lies one nucleotide away. The time point tag for this specimen amounts to: baseline before first vaccination. Samples from vaccinated people were obtained from the UK trials COV001 and COV002, which included a single-blind randomized controlled phase 2/3 trial of AZD1222 (ChAdOx1 nCoV-19) in healthy adults. For TCRbeta chain sequencing, PBMC samples from trial participants were taken at day 0 and at day 28 after the second dose. This entry belongs to a study of T cell responses to AZD1222 COVID-19 vaccine (dated by TCRdb to the early 2020s). With regard to the full study: Because spike-specific TCR depth and breadth did not differ between the two schedules, AZD1222 recipients who got a second dose at roughly 4 weeks were pooled with those who got a second dose at roughly 12 weeks. A total of just over 230 trial participants underwent TCR sequencing, of whom some 200 had received two doses of AZD1222 and around 25 had received two doses of the MenACWY control vaccine. Enrollment into the trials was organized by age into subgroups of 18-55, 56-69 and 70-plus years, and those subgroups contained about 160, 30 and 59 TCR-sequenced participants, respectively. The full study reports these points: The vaccine-associated CD4 TCRs covered the entire spike protein, and the dominant responses fell in regions 160-218 and 743-854. Reportedly, close to half of the unique spike-specific TCRs recognized epitopes lying outside the regions that are mutated in the B.1.351 and B.1.1.7 variants. Participants were mostly white British, with more females than males. The authors suggested clonal diversity may have been underestimated. The 56-69-year group was small, and its depth increase did not reach significance, likely because of low power. After two AZD1222 doses, spike-specific TCR breadth and depth were significantly higher than at day 0 and than in MenACWY recipients. No day 14 peak-response samples were available, so repertoires were characterized only after the peak T cell response. Conclusions about previously exposed vaccinees were limited because only six AZD1222 recipients were SARS-CoV-2 seropositive at baseline.

The CDR3 regions of human TCRbeta chains were analyzed by immunosequencing. As for how the authors treated the data: Repertoire TCRs were checked for matches against a reference library of SARS-CoV-2-specific TCRs that had been generated using the MIRA antigen-specificity platform. Breadth was defined as the fraction of unique TCRs that were SARS-CoV-2-associated. Depth was defined as the fraction of total T cells that were SARS-CoV-2-associated. Using the MIRA data, every spike-specific TCR was mapped to the spike region that the TCR reacted to and assigned to either a CD4 or a CD8 class. Log10-transformed breadth and depth values were compared by one-way ANOVA with Sidak's multiple comparisons tests. The source is immuneACCESS, and TCRdb retained only in-frame sequences with V and J called. Part of the clones is not carried over; for the studies checked, unresolved V genes explain less than half of this, and the remainder is unexplained. V, J and clone size reflect that table, while D and trimming were determined from the DNA. The sample records 87,000 or so clones, approximately 88% of which are singletons. 3.5% to 4% of the sample comes from the top ten.

V is pared back by 5 bases and J by 10 bases, with 11 bases lying between the germline termini. CDR3 length: 11 amino acids, cysteine to phenylalanine. Of all the DNA, just the CDR3 is kept, 33 bases in frame from base 1. The chain uses TRBV12-3 or TRBV12-4 and TRBJ1-1; a weak D assignment points to TRBD1 (5 bases agree). This clonotype was sampled from an adult in good health. The specimen was peripheral blood, collected on day 0 of AZD1222 vaccination. The DNA sequence is as follows: TGTGCCAGCAGTCGGGGGGAGTCAGCTTTCTTT. The translation is CASSRGESAFF.